These 32 T cell receptor beta chains came from one sample sequenced in a study of cytomegalovirus exposure and HLA in healthy donors. The PCR made use of 60 Vbeta and 13 Jbeta primers. Sequencing was performed with immunoSEQ multiplex PCR; in TCRdb, only in-frame clones are kept and a portion is missing. The sample shows under 200,000 clones, more than 75% of them seen only once. The sequenced sample was PBMCs. The receptor source for this set is a man under 40 in good health and CMV-seropositive.

As for this clone: A junction end diverges from the germline sequence, so it may reflect a read error. The chain recombines TRBV7-7 with TRBJ2-1; D remains unclear. The CDR3 has 14 amino acids. Germline CDR1 and CDR2: SSHAT and FNYEAQ (reference sequence). For the CDR3, the DNA is TGTGCTAGCAGCTTAGGCGGCTCCTACAATGAGCAGTTCTTC. It yields the protein CASSLGGSYNEQFF.

The chain has TRBV5-1 and TRBJ2-1, with D perhaps matching TRBD2 (5 bases). Germline CDR1 reads SGHRS; CDR2 reads YFSETQ. Trimming took 0 bases from V and 10 from J, leaving 20 bases between them. The CDR3 is 16 residues long. CDR3 nucleotides: TGCGCCAGCAGCTTGGATCGGGGAGCGGCAAATGGGGAGCAGTTCTTC. This encodes CASSLDRGAANGEQFF.

This sequence joins TRBV6-6 and TRBJ1-2; D possibly corresponds to TRBD1 (5 bases). Trimming stripped 2 bases from V and 2 bases from J, with 9 bases between. Germline V gene data show CDR1 as MNHNY and CDR2 as SVGAGI (reference sequence). The CDR3 contains 14 residues. CDR3 in amino acids: CASSYQTDNYGYTF. The CDR3 DNA sequence: TGTGCCAGCAGTTACCAGACAGACAACTATGGCTACACCTTC.

The chain carries TRBV4-1 and TRBJ2-7, with 7 bases lining up with TRBD1. The germline V gene has CDR1 MGHRA and CDR2 YSYEKL. The V and J ends lost 0 bases and 3 bases, in that order; junction bases with no gene match: 8. CDR3 length equals 16 residues. The CDR3 DNA reads TGCGCCAGCAGCCAAGATATAGGGGGCTACATCTACGAGCAGTACTTC. This translates into CASSQDIGGYIYEQYF.

In this sample, this clone turned up once. V and J are TRBV11-1 and TRBJ1-1; no clear D gene. This CDR3 spans 13 amino acids. V was cut by 4 bases and J by 0 bases, with 6 bases left in between. Germline lookup yields CDR1 SGHAT and CDR2 FQDESV (reference sequence). The CDR3 nucleotides are TGTGCCAGCAGCTACACAGTGAACACTGAAGCTTTCTTT. Its protein product is CASSYTVNTEAFF.

This clone was seen just once. The genes are TRBV19 and TRBJ1-6; the D gene is possibly TRBD1 (5 bases). The germline gives CDR1 LNHDA, CDR2 SQIVND (reference sequence). Trimming removed 5 bases from V and 6 bases from J, with 17 bases in between. This CDR3 has 16 residues. The CDR3 bases are TGTGCCAGTAGTCAAGAATTGGGACTACGTAATTCACCCCTCCACTTT. Translating gives CASSQELGLRNSPLHF.

The chain couples TRBV6-1 to TRBJ2-3; 8 positions match TRBD1. V lost 2 bases to trimming and J lost 0 bases; unmatched junction nucleotides: 1. Germline assignment: CDR1 MNHNS and CDR2 SASEGT. CDR3 length: 15 amino acids. The CDR3 DNA reads as TGTGCCAGCAGTGAACGGACAGGGAGCACAGATACGCAGTATTTT. It translates to CASSERTGSTDTQYF.

This chain joins TRBV5-1 and TRBJ1-2, with D possibly being TRBD1 (6 bases). The CDR3 spans 14 residues. V lost 6 bases and J lost 4, with 16 bases in between. CDR1 and CDR2 (germline): SGHRS, YFSETQ. CDR3 in amino acids: CASKRDKRFYGYTF. Written as DNA, the CDR3 is TGCGCCAGCAAACGGGACAAAAGATTCTATGGCTACACCTTC.

V and J are TRBV11-3 and TRBJ2-7; the match to TRBD1 covers 8 bases. Trimming removed 5 bases from V and 0 bases from J; junction bases left unmatched: 6. Germline lookup yields CDR1 SGHNT and CDR2 YENEEA. The CDR3 has 15 residues. DNA of the CDR3: TGTGCCAGCAGCCTATCCGGGACAGGCTCCTACGAGCAGTACTTC. Translated, it gives CASSLSGTGSYEQYF. Complete variable domain (other parts from reference TRBV11-3 and TRBJ2-7): EAGVVQSPRYKIIEKKQPVAFWCNPISGHNTLYWYLQNLGQGPELLIRYENEEAVDDSQLPKDRFSAERLKGVDSTLKIQPAELGDSAVYLCASSLSGTGSYEQYFGPGTRLTVT.

V usage is TRBV5-8 and J usage is TRBJ2-1; D perhaps matches TRBD2 (6 bases). The germline V gene has CDR1 SGHTS and CDR2 YDEGEE. The CDR3 is made up of 13 amino acids. The V end was cut by 4 bases, the J end by 10 bases, with 15 bases between. CDR3 coding DNA: TGTGCCAGCAGCCAACGGGGGTTAGCGGAGCAGTTCTTC. Amino acids: CASSQRGLAEQFF.

This chain uses TRBV11-2 with TRBJ2-3, with D tentatively TRBD2 (5 bases). In germline, CDR1 is SGHAT, CDR2 FQNNGV. V was trimmed by 4 bases and J by 0 bases, leaving 14 bases between them. This CDR3 has 16 residues. Here the CDR3 reads CASSSMTILSTDTQYF. The CDR3 DNA follows: TGTGCCAGCAGCTCTATGACTATTCTGAGCACAGATACGCAGTATTTT. Combining the CDR3 with reference TRBV11-2 and TRBJ2-3 gives the whole variable domain EAGVAQSPRYKIIEKRQSVAFWCNPISGHATLYWYQQILGQGPKLLIQFQNNGVVDDSQLPKDRFSAERLKGVDSTLKIQPAKLEDSAVYLCASSSMTILSTDTQYFGPGTRLTVL.

This chain joins TRBV5-8 and TRBJ2-7; TRBD2 matches at 15 bases. Looked up from germline, CDR1 is SGHTS and CDR2 is YDEGEE. The CDR3 extends over 14 amino acids. CDR3 sequence reads: CASSPWTSGRALGV. CDR3 bases: TGTGCCAGCAGCCCTTGGACTAGCGGGAGGGCCTTGGGTGTC.

V is TRBV4-1 and J is TRBJ1-2, with a possible D match to TRBD1 (6 bases). Trimming took off 1 base at V and 4 bases at J, with 13 bases between the two ends. CDR3 length: 15 residues. Germline loops: CDR1 MGHRA, CDR2 YSYEKL. CDR3 DNA: TGCGCCAGCAGCCAAGTTTCACAGGGCGGCTATGGCTACACCTTC. Protein: CASSQVSQGGYGYTF.

The chain joins TRBV4-3 to TRBJ2-1; 9 bases are shared with TRBD1. This CDR3 contains 15 residues. Looked up from germline, CDR1 is LGHNA and CDR2 is YSLEER. Trimming at V came to 2 bases and at J to 6 bases, leaving 5 bases not matched to a gene. The CDR3 protein is CASSQKDRGFNEQFF. The DNA of the CDR3 is TGCGCCAGCAGCCAAAAGGACAGGGGATTCAATGAGCAGTTCTTC.

The chain has TRBV5-1 and TRBJ1-4, with 8 bases aligning to TRBD1. This CDR3 contains 15 residues. Germline trimming cut 4 bases from V and 7 bases from J; bases unmatched to any gene: 9. Germline V gene lookup returns CDR1 SGHRS and CDR2 YFSETQ. CDR3 amino acids: CASSGQGGDSEKLFF. CDR3 in DNA: TGCGCCAGCAGCGGACAGGGCGGCGACAGTGAAAAACTGTTTTTT.

The chain links TRBV6-6 to TRBJ2-1; 13 bases agree with TRBD2. Germline V gives CDR1 MNHNY, CDR2 SVGAGI (reference sequence). The J segment lost 7 bases and the V segment lost 5 bases, leaving 5 bases of the junction unmatched. The CDR3 is 15 residues long. CDR3 region: CASSRGLAGVNEQFF. The DNA for the CDR3 is TGTGCCAGCAGTCGTGGACTAGCGGGAGTAAATGAGCAGTTCTTC.

CDR3 protein: CASRRLTTDTQYF. The CDR3 DNA reads TGTGCCAGCAGGAGACTAACCACAGATACGCAGTATTTT. This chain uses TRBV6-5 with TRBJ2-3; TRBD2 is a possible D gene (5 bases). The CDR3 contains 13 residues. Trimming stripped 6 bases from V and 2 bases from J, with 9 bases between. Looked up from germline, CDR1 is MNHEY and CDR2 is SVGAGI.

The V gene is TRBV12-2, the J gene TRBJ1-1; the table names TRBD1, a call not compared with the DNA. TRBV12-2 represents a pseudogene. This CDR3 spans 16 amino acids. CDR3 DNA: TGTGCAAGTCGCTTACTCCAGGGGAGTTTTAGCACTGAAGCTTTCTTT. Its translation is CASRLLQGSFSTEAFF.

The chain combines TRBV6-5 with TRBJ1-3; D gene unclear. CDR3 length: 12 amino acids. The V end was cut by 8 bases, the J end by 0 bases, with 5 bases between. Germline V gives CDR1 MNHEY, CDR2 SVGAGI. CDR3 DNA: TGTGCCAGCCGGAGCTCTGGAAACACCATATATTTT. Protein: CASRSSGNTIYF.

The CDR3 nucleotides are TGTGCCAGCAGCTTAGATGGTACACACGGCTACACCTTC. Encoded protein: CASSLDGTHGYTF. This chain connects TRBV11-3 to TRBJ1-2; D gene uncertain. Germline V gene lookup returns CDR1 SGHNT and CDR2 YENEEA. This CDR3 has 13 amino acids. The V gene lost 0 bases and the J gene lost 8 bases, with 10 bases spanning the gap. Complete variable domain (other parts from reference TRBV11-3 and TRBJ1-2): EAGVVQSPRYKIIEKKQPVAFWCNPISGHNTLYWYLQNLGQGPELLIRYENEEAVDDSQLPKDRFSAERLKGVDSTLKIQPAELGDSAVYLCASSLDGTHGYTFGSGTRLTVV.

J is TRBJ2-1 and V is TRBV10-1; 9 nucleotides agree with TRBD2. With 0 bases clipped from V and 6 bases from J, the junction kept 6 bases outside the gene matches. This CDR3 has 16 residues. Germline values: CDR1 WNHNN, CDR2 SYGVQD (reference sequence). The CDR3: CASSESGLAKGNEQFF. Here the CDR3 DNA reads TGCGCCAGCAGTGAGTCCGGACTAGCGAAAGGCAATGAGCAGTTCTTC.

The chain recombines TRBV5-6 with TRBJ2-2; 7 bases match TRBD2. The CDR3 loop spans 14 amino acids. After removal of 5 bases from V and 6 bases from J, the junction contained 7 bases not matched to a gene. Germline V gene data show CDR1 as SGHDT and CDR2 as YYEEEE. Here the CDR3 DNA reads TGTGCCAGCAGTTATATCGGACTAGCCGGGGAGCTGTTTTTT. It yields the protein CASSYIGLAGELFF.

The chain is built from TRBV6-1 and TRBJ2-1; 14 bases agree with TRBD2. Germline V gene sequence: CDR1 MNHNS, CDR2 SASEGT. V was clipped by 3 bases and J by 1 base; unmatched bases: 8. The length of the CDR3 is 19 residues. This chain's CDR3 is CASSETSGRGQGSYNEQFF. The CDR3 DNA sequence: TGTGCCAGCAGTGAGACTAGCGGGAGGGGGCAAGGATCCTACAATGAGCAGTTCTTC.

The rearrangement joins TRBV19 to TRBJ2-5; 13 bases align to TRBD2. V gave up 3 bases and J gave up 4 bases; unmatched junction bases: 8. Germline-derived CDR1 and CDR2 are LNHDA and SQIVND (reference sequence). This CDR3 is 17 amino acids long. The CDR3 spells CASSIGLAGAGRETQYF. The CDR3, as DNA: TGTGCCAGTAGTATTGGACTAGCGGGAGCTGGTCGAGAGACCCAGTACTTC.

The chain links TRBV11-2 to TRBJ2-5, with 8 bases that match TRBD2. V was clipped by 3 bases and J by 5 bases; unmatched bases: 5. Germline-derived CDR1 and CDR2 are SGHAT and FQNNGV. The CDR3 has 14 amino acids. CDR3 DNA sequence: TGTGCCAGCAGCTTTAGCGGGACTGGCGAGACCCAGTACTTC. Its protein product is CASSFSGTGETQYF.

This clone was found a few times. The rearrangement joins TRBV6-1 to TRBJ2-7, with 7 nucleotides matching TRBD1. The CDR3 totals 14 residues. Germline CDR1 is MNHNS and CDR2 is SASEGT. V lost 7 bases and J lost 5; bases outside the gene matches: 11. For the CDR3, the DNA is TGTGCCAGCACCCCGGACAGGTCTTACCACGAGCAGTACTTC. This translates into CASTPDRSYHEQYF.

This chain joins TRBV4-1 and TRBJ2-5; 9 bases are shared with TRBD2. TRBJ2-7 explains the end of the DNA better; the J call may be wrong. CDR3 length: 16 amino acids. CDR1 is MGHRA, CDR2 YSYEKL, per germline. The DNA for the CDR3 is TGCGCCAGCAGCCAAGAACAGCTAGCGGGATCGTACGAGCAGTACTTC. Its protein is CASSQEQLAGSYEQYF.

The chain is built from TRBV7-8 and TRBJ1-1; D ambiguous. In germline, CDR1 is SGHVS, CDR2 FQNEAQ. Deletions cut 1 base from V and 8 bases from J, with 11 bases between. The CDR3 length is 13 residues. CDR3 loop: CASSLGGTREAFF. The CDR3 DNA reads as TGTGCCAGCAGCTTAGGAGGTACTAGGGAAGCTTTCTTT.

This clone was observed a single time. The genes are TRBV10-3 and TRBJ2-2; the match to TRBD2 covers 14 bases. Germline trimming cut 10 bases from V and 3 bases from J; bases unmatched to any gene: 4. Per the germline V gene, CDR1 is ENHRY and CDR2 is SYGVKD. This CDR3 spans 15 amino acids. The CDR3 reads CATGTSGSHTGELFF. CDR3 DNA: TGTGCCACGGGGACTAGCGGGAGTCACACCGGGGAGCTGTTTTTT.

V usage is TRBV19 and J usage is TRBJ2-1, with TRBD2 matching 8 bases. The V gene end was trimmed by 9 bases and the J gene end by 5 bases; junction bases not matched to a gene: 3. The CDR3 contains 12 residues. CDR1 LNHDA and CDR2 SQIVND come from the germline V gene (reference sequence). The CDR3 sequence is CASQTSDNEQFF. CDR3 bases: TGTGCCAGCCAGACTAGCGACAATGAGCAGTTCTTC.

This sequence joins TRBV29-1 and TRBJ2-5; 7 bases are shared with TRBD1. Germline trimming cut 7 bases from V and 2 bases from J; bases unmatched to any gene: 4. This CDR3 has 12 amino acids. CDR1 is SQVTM, CDR2 ANQGSEA, per germline. The CDR3 sequence is CSARRGQETQYF. Written as DNA, the CDR3 is TGCAGCGCACGCAGGGGGCAAGAGACCCAGTACTTC.

The chain couples TRBV5-1 to TRBJ1-1; 7 nucleotides align to TRBD1. Germline CDR1 reads SGHRS; CDR2 reads YFSETQ. The V segment lost 0 bases and the J segment 5 bases; nucleotides outside the gene matches: 7. CDR3 length: 15 amino acids. The DNA of the CDR3 is TGCGCCAGCAGCTTGGTTAGTCAGGGGGATACTGAAGCTTTCTTT. It codes for CASSLVSQGDTEAFF.